The 22 T cell receptor beta chains below come from one sample, sequenced in a study of early T cells in non-severe SARS-CoV-2 infection. TCRdb recomputed calls from the 5' RACE reads with MiXCR, one row per CDR3 protein. The repertoire holds nearly 70,000 distinct CDR3 sequences, with roughly 4.6% as singletons. Sequencing was performed on whole blood, taken at baseline. The source is an adult who was a healthcare worker with PCR-confirmed SARS-CoV-2 infection or an uninfected control (not recorded which). The donor label of this sample is uncertain.

This clonotype was seen a few times. V is TRBV4-1 and J is TRBJ1-6; D is uncertain. The CDR3 covers 17 residues. The V end was cut by 1 base, the J end by 0 bases, with 10 bases between. The germline CDR1 and CDR2 sequences are MGHRA and YSYEKL. CDR3 residues: CASSQGTARSYNSPLHF. The DNA for the CDR3 is TGCGCCAGCAGCCAAGGGACCGCCCGCTCCTATAATTCACCCCTCCACTTT.

On this clonotype itself: This may stem from a read error, because a much larger clone lies one nucleotide away. This chain connects TRBV20-1 to TRBJ2-1; TRBD1 is a possible D gene (5 bases). The CDR3 is 16 amino acids. Germline assignment: CDR1 DFQATT and CDR2 SNEGSKA (reference sequence). V lost 3 bases and J 6 bases, leaving 21 bases between the germline ends. In DNA, the CDR3 is TGCAGTGCTAGTGACGCCCTCAGGGTTCCCGTCAATGAGCAGTTCTTC. Its translation: CSASDALRVPVNEQFF.

This clonotype was seen only a few times. The chain carries TRBV6-9 and TRBJ1-2, with 9 bases identical to TRBD1. CDR3 size: 14 residues. Germline lookup yields CDR1 MNHGY and CDR2 SVAAGI. Trimming cost V 5 bases and J 4 bases; bases outside gene matches: 5. The chain's CDR3 is CASSPGTGSYGYTF. The CDR3 region has the DNA TGTGCCAGCAGTCCAGGGACAGGGTCCTATGGCTACACCTTC.

Regarding this clonotype: A much larger clone differs by one base, so this may be a read error. The chain joins TRBV18 to TRBJ1-6, with D unresolved. V lost 3 bases and J lost 14, with 14 bases in between. This CDR3 contains 13 residues. CDR1 and CDR2 (germline): KGHSH, LQKENI. The CDR3 DNA reads TGTGCCAGCTCACCCGACCAGAAATCATCCCTCCACTTT. Protein product: CASSPDQKSSLHF.

This clonotype was counted only a few times. The chain joins TRBV6-6 to TRBJ2-1; 7 positions agree with TRBD2. V shed 2 bases, J shed 2 bases, and the junction held 3 bases outside the gene matches. Germline V lookup: CDR1 MNHNY, CDR2 SVGAGI (reference sequence). The CDR3 loop spans 15 amino acids. The CDR3 DNA is TGTGCCAGCAGTTACGGGAGCGGGGCCTACAATGAGCAGTTCTTC. It translates to CASSYGSGAYNEQFF.

In this sample, this clonotype turned up many times. The chain has TRBV6-6 and TRBJ2-1; TRBD2 agrees at 7 bases. This CDR3 is built from 15 residues. The junction had 11 bases not matched to a gene; V was cut back by 5 bases and J by 7 bases. Looked up from germline, CDR1 is MNHNY and CDR2 is SVGAGI (reference sequence). CDR3 sequence reads: CASSPAGITGNEQFF. CDR3 bases: TGTGCCAGCAGTCCAGCGGGGATAACGGGGAATGAGCAGTTCTTC.

This clonotype has a handful of counts. J is TRBJ2-7 and V is TRBV2; possibly TRBD2 for D (5 bases). CDR1 and CDR2 from the germline V gene are SNHLY and FYNNEI. Trimming pared 0 bases from V and 0 bases from J, leaving 9 bases between. CDR3 length: 15 residues. CDR3 in amino acids: CASSEATGSSYEQYF. CDR3 DNA sequence: TGTGCCAGCAGTGAAGCGACGGGGAGCTCCTACGAGCAGTACTTC.

This clonotype was observed a few times. The chain recombines TRBV4-3 with TRBJ1-5; D unclear. The germline CDR1 and CDR2 sequences are LGHNA and YSLEER. The CDR3 has 16 amino acids. The V end was cut by 5 bases, the J end by 7 bases, with 21 bases between. CDR3: CASSSRARGGDQPQHF. DNA for the CDR3: TGCGCCAGCAGCTCCCGAGCCCGGGGAGGCGACCAGCCCCAGCATTTT.

V usage is TRBV29-1 and J usage is TRBJ2-2; the D is unclear. Trimming left V 6 bases short and J 0 bases short, with 20 bases between. This CDR3 contains 17 residues. Germline-derived CDR1 and CDR2 are SQVTM and ANQGSEA. The chain's CDR3 is CSVMNLRSRTNTGELFF. The CDR3 coding sequence is TGCAGCGTCATGAACTTGAGGTCGAGAACGAACACCGGGGAGCTGTTTTTT.

This clonotype came up many times. The rearrangement links TRBV12-5 to TRBJ1-2; D might be TRBD1 (6 bases). Germline loops: CDR1 LGHNT, CDR2 FRNRAP. V was pared by 6 bases and J by 1 base, with 15 bases between. The CDR3 consists of 15 residues. CDR3 in DNA: TGTGCTAGTGGAACTTCGGACAGCCTTAACTATGGCTACACCTTC. Translation: CASGTSDSLNYGYTF. The full variable domain, its missing parts supplied by reference TRBV12-5 and TRBJ1-2, is DARVTQTPRHKVTEMGQEVTMRCQPILGHNTVFWYRQTMMQGLELLAYFRNRAPLDDSGMPKDRFSAEMPDATLATLKIQPSEPRDSAVYFCASGTSDSLNYGYTFGSGTRLTVV.

This clonotype was found many times. The genes are TRBV5-1 and TRBJ1-1, with D maybe TRBD1 (6 bases). Germline CDR1 SGHRS, CDR2 YFSETQ. The germline V and J ends were trimmed by 10 bases and 2 bases, with 15 bases remaining between them. The CDR3 loop spans 13 amino acids. This CDR3 reads CASTGGLNTEAFF. For the CDR3, the DNA is TGCGCCTCCACCGGGGGCCTTAACACTGAAGCTTTCTTT.

This clonotype was observed many times. This rearrangement joins TRBV28 to TRBJ2-5; D is unclear. V lost 2 bases to trimming and J lost 5 bases, with 9 bases between them. This CDR3 has 13 residues. Germline CDR1 reads MDHEN; CDR2 reads SYDVKM. The CDR3 DNA reads as TGTGCCAGCAGTTTAGCACAGTTGGAGACCCAGTACTTC. Encoded protein: CASSLAQLETQYF.

The rearrangement links TRBV6-2 or TRBV6-3 to TRBJ2-1; 8 nucleotides line up with TRBD1. The V gene's germline CDR1 is MNHEY and CDR2 SVGEGT. This CDR3 has 19 residues. V lost 2 bases, J lost 4 bases, and 16 bases stayed unmatched. The CDR3 is CASSYVAGGRLNLYNEQFF. The CDR3 region has the DNA TGTGCCAGCAGTTACGTGGCAGGGGGCCGACTTAATCTTTACAATGAGCAGTTCTTC.

This clonotype was seen a few times. V gene TRBV11-2 combines with J gene TRBJ2-1, with 10 bases identical to TRBD1. V shed 5 bases and J 3 bases; nucleotides not matched to a gene: 1. Germline CDR1 SGHAT, CDR2 FQNNGV. This CDR3 contains 14 residues. The CDR3, as DNA: TGTGCCAGCAGCCGGGACAGGGGCTACAATGAGCAGTTCTTC. This encodes CASSRDRGYNEQFF.

This clonotype was observed at least ten times. V gene TRBV5-4 combines with J gene TRBJ2-5; D may be TRBD2 (5 bases). The V gene lost 5 bases and the J gene lost 3 bases, with 11 bases spanning the gap. Germline loops: CDR1 SGHNT, CDR2 YYREEE (reference sequence). This CDR3 contains 13 residues. The CDR3 sequence is CASSPQLEETQYF. The CDR3 DNA is TGTGCCAGCAGTCCGCAACTAGAAGAGACCCAGTACTTC.

The table lists this clonotype with many counts. DNA of the CDR3: TGCGCCAGCAGCTTGGGACAGAGGGTCGAGCAGTACTTC. Translated: CASSLGQRVEQYF. The chain employs TRBV5-1 and TRBJ2-7; D is tentatively TRBD1 or TRBD2 (5 bases each). CDR1 is SGHRS, CDR2 YFSETQ, per germline. The CDR3 contains 13 residues. The V gene lost 0 bases and the J gene lost 6 bases, with 10 bases spanning the gap.

This clonotype has at least ten counts. The V gene is TRBV20-1, the J gene TRBJ1-1, with D possibly being TRBD1 (5 bases). Germline assignment: CDR1 DFQATT and CDR2 SNEGSKA (reference sequence). This CDR3 region has 12 residues. V lost 3 bases and J 4 bases, leaving 9 bases between the germline ends. CDR3 nucleotides: TGCAGTGCTAGCTGGGGGGGCACTGAAGCTTTCTTT. Encoded protein: CSASWGGTEAFF.

The table lists this clonotype with many counts. This chain links TRBV6-2 or TRBV6-3 with TRBJ2-7, with D possibly being TRBD1 (6 bases). Trimming stripped 6 bases from V and 0 bases from J, with 9 bases between. The CDR3 extends over 13 amino acids. The germline V gene encodes CDR1 MNHEY and CDR2 SVGEGT. DNA of the CDR3: TGTGCCAGCAGAACAGGGTTCTCCTACGAGCAGTACTTC. Residues: CASRTGFSYEQYF.

This clonotype showed up many times. The chain combines TRBV4-3 with TRBJ2-1; tentative D call: TRBD2 (5 bases). The CDR3 sequence is 16 residues long. Germline V gene lookup returns CDR1 LGHNA and CDR2 YSLEER. Trimming took off 1 base at V and 0 bases at J, with 10 bases between the two ends. CDR3 in DNA: TGCGCCAGCAGCCAAGCGGGGTGGGGCTCCTACAATGAGCAGTTCTTC. Protein: CASSQAGWGSYNEQFF.

A few counts support this clonotype. The chain combines TRBV11-2 with TRBJ2-1; the D gene is possibly TRBD1 (6 bases). Germline CDR1 and CDR2: SGHAT and FQNNGV. The CDR3 is 13 amino acids. Trimming removed 2 bases from V and 6 bases from J, with 8 bases in between. This CDR3 reads CASSLRGTNEQFF. Here the CDR3 DNA reads TGTGCCAGCAGCTTAAGGGGGACCAATGAGCAGTTCTTC.

In this sample, this clonotype turned up a few times. The J gene is TRBJ2-1, the V gene TRBV29-1; possibly TRBD2 for D (5 bases). Germline V gives CDR1 SQVTM, CDR2 ANQGSEA. V was clipped by 1 base and J by 7 bases, with 14 bases between them. CDR3 length: 14 residues. CDR3 DNA sequence: TGCAGCGTTGAAGGGAGGCTCGCTGGGAATGAGCAGTTCTTC. Protein: CSVEGRLAGNEQFF.

This clonotype turned up a few times. This rearrangement joins TRBV7-8 to TRBJ1-5; TRBD1 is a possible D gene (6 bases). CDR3 size: 13 residues. Between the trimmed V and J ends, which lost 4 bases and 6 bases, there was a span of 10 bases. The germline V gene encodes CDR1 SGHVS and CDR2 FQNEAQ. The CDR3 coding sequence is TGTGCCAGCAGCTCCACAGGGACTCAGCCCCAGCATTTT. Its translation is CASSSTGTQPQHF.